This TCR beta chain was identified in a study of shared clonotypes between healthy human individuals. V shed 4 bases and J shed 10 bases, with 11 bases lying between them. The germline gives CDR1 MNHNS, CDR2 SASEGT. This CDR3 comprises 12 residues. The protocol was immunoSEQ multiplex PCR, while the TCRdb copy is restricted to in-frame clones and leaves out a portion. Here the sample spans just over 2,000,000 clones, 95% being singletons. The sequence was obtained from a man aged 18 to 29 in good health. The V gene is TRBV6-1, the J gene TRBJ2-1, with D perhaps assigned TRBD1 or TRBD2 (5 bases each). Material: naive CD4+ T cells sorted from blood. The subset was: CD45RA+ positively selected. CDR3 DNA sequence: TGTGCCAGCAGTGGGGGGATTAACGAGCAGTTCTTC. As protein: CASSGGINEQFF.